This entry concerns a single T cell receptor beta chain. TCRdb's copy holds only in-frame clones and misses some; the assay was immunoSEQ multiplex PCR. The sample carries approximately 1,000,000 clones, 70% to 85% recorded once. Into CD45RA+ naive and CD45RA-negative memory subsets, the CD4+ cells were split. The CDR3 contains 14 residues. Trimming cost V 2 bases and J 8 bases, with 15 bases left between them. Germline V gives CDR1 MNHEY, CDR2 SMNVEV (reference sequence). This sample is drawn from a study of shared clonotypes between healthy human individuals. Sequencing was done on a sample of memory CD4+ T cells from PBMCs. Subset described: CD45RA-negative fraction. This sequence was found in a man between 18 and 35 years old in good health. Some clones in this sample may be carry-over from other donors' samples. V gene TRBV27 combines with J gene TRBJ1-2; D is perhaps TRBD1 (6 bases). The CDR3 protein is CASSLTGLEGGYTF. The CDR3 DNA reads as TGTGCCAGCAGTTTAACAGGGCTGGAAGGGGGCTACACCTTC.